Included here is one T cell receptor beta chain sequence, with context. Some clones are missing from TCRdb's copy, which holds only in-frame ones; the method was immunoSEQ multiplex PCR. The repertoire holds some 720,000 clones, 85% to 90% seen once, with around 0.0099% in the top ten. The sample belongs to a study of shared T cell receptors in the human thymus. CDR3 length equals 14 residues. Losses at the gene ends were 8 bases for V and 2 bases for J; bases not matched to a gene: 5. Looked up from germline, CDR1 is SGHTA and CDR2 is FQGNSA. These data are also associated with another study on human thymus T cells. That study adds: Resections from corrective heart surgery supplied the thymus tissue.

The chain uses TRBV7-2 and TRBJ2-3, with TRBD2 matching over 9 bases. This clonotype was obtained from a boy under two years old with a congenital heart defect. Sequenced: thymocytes. The CDR3, as DNA: TGTGCCAGCGGACTAGCGAAACTCACAGATACGCAGTATTTT. This translates into CASGLAKLTDTQYF. Together with reference TRBV7-2 and TRBJ2-3, the CDR3 gives the full variable domain: GAGVSQSPSNKVTEKGKDVELRCDPISGHTALYWYRQSLGQGLEFLIYFQGNSAPDKSGLPSDRFSAERTGGSVSTLTIQRTQQEDSAVYLCASGLAKLTDTQYFGPGTRLTVL.